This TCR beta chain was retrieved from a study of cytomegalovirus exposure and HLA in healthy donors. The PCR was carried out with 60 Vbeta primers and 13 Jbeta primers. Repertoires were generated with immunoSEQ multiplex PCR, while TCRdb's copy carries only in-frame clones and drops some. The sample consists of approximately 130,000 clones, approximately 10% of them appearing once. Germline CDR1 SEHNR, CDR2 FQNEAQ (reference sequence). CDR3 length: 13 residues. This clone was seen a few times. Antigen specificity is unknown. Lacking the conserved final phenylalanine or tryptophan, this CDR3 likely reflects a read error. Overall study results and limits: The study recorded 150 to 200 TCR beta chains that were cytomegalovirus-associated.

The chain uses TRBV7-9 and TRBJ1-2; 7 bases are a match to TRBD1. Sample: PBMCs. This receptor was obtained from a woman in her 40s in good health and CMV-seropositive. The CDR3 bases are TGTGGCAGGAGCTTACAGGGGCCGAGGGGCTACACCGTC. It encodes CGRSLQGPRGYTV.